The 10 T cell receptor beta chains in this list originate from one sample, sequenced in a study of cytomegalovirus exposure and HLA in healthy donors. The PCR made use of 60 Vbeta and 13 Jbeta primers. TCRdb's copy holds only in-frame clones and misses some; the assay was immunoSEQ multiplex PCR. Of fewer than 100,000 clones listed, under 75% are singletons. Sequenced material: PBMCs. These receptor sequences come from a female donor in good health and CMV-seronegative.

The genes are TRBV1 and TRBJ1-5. TRBV1 has pseudogene status. This CDR3 contains 16 residues. This CDR3 reads CTSPRGQDYSNQPQHF. CDR3 bases: TGCACCAGCCCCCGGGGCCAGGACTATAGCAATCAGCCCCAGCATTTT.

The V call is TRBV27, the J call TRBJ1-2; perhaps TRBD1 as D (6 bases). Trimming cost V 6 bases and J 4 bases, with 15 bases left between them. Germline CDR1 is MNHEY and CDR2 is SMNVEV (reference sequence). CDR3 length: 14 residues. CDR3 loop: CASSTPGQGYGYTF. The CDR3 bases are TGTGCCAGCAGCACCCCGGGACAAGGCTATGGCTACACCTTC.

A note on this clone: The same CDR3 is also encoded by other DNA sequences in this sample. This sequence joins TRBV5-4 and TRBJ1-1; no reliable D call. Trimming stripped 0 bases from V and 6 bases from J, with 9 bases between. The CDR3 is 13 amino acids. From germline, CDR1 is SGHNT and CDR2 YYREEE (reference sequence). CDR3 protein: CASSLGGLAEAFF. DNA for the CDR3: TGTGCCAGCAGCTTGGGAGGGCTGGCTGAAGCTTTCTTT.

The rearrangement joins TRBV19 to TRBJ1-2; D not certain. V shed 3 bases and J shed 5 bases, with 10 bases lying between them. Germline lookup yields CDR1 LNHDA and CDR2 SQIVND (reference sequence). This CDR3 is built from 13 residues. The CDR3 DNA reads TGTGCCAGTAGTATTGCGGGCATGTATGGCTACACCTTC. Translated, it gives CASSIAGMYGYTF.

The chain links TRBV30 to TRBJ1-3; no reliable D call. CDR3 size: 11 residues. V was shortened by 4 bases and J by 6 bases, with 7 bases between the two germline ends. The germline CDR1 and CDR2 sequences are GTSNPN and SVGIG (reference sequence). CDR3 sequence: CAWNKLNTIYF. CDR3 nucleotide sequence: TGTGCCTGGAACAAGTTAAACACCATATATTTT.

This chain uses TRBV29-1 with TRBJ2-1; TRBD2 matches at 11 bases. The V gene's germline CDR1 is SQVTM and CDR2 ANQGSEA. The CDR3 loop spans 17 amino acids. J lost 0 bases, V lost 6 bases, and 10 bases had no gene match. In DNA form, the CDR3 reads TGCAGCGTCACCGGGACTAGCGGAGAGAGCTCCTACAATGAGCAGTTCTTC. It encodes CSVTGTSGESSYNEQFF.

This clone was observed a handful of times. The chain recombines TRBV5-1 with TRBJ2-3, with D tentatively TRBD1 (6 bases). Germline CDR1 and CDR2: SGHRS and YFSETQ. Trimming took off 0 bases at V and 4 bases at J, with 9 bases between the two ends. The CDR3 spans 14 residues. The CDR3 DNA reads TGCGCCAGCAGCTTGGGACAGGCCGCAGATACGCAGTATTTT. Its translation: CASSLGQAADTQYF.

This rearrangement joins TRBV5-1 to TRBJ2-7, with 9 bases aligning to TRBD1. The CDR3 has 16 residues. The germline V gene has CDR1 SGHRS and CDR2 YFSETQ. J lost 4 bases, V lost 1 base, and 9 bases had no gene match. The DNA of the CDR3 is TGCGCCAGCAGCTTGTCCCCTAACAGGGGGCCTTACGAGCAGTACTTC. Protein sequence: CASSLSPNRGPYEQYF.

This clone was detected only a few times. CDR3 in amino acids: CASSEAEIYGYTF. The CDR3 DNA reads TGTGCCAGCAGTGAAGCTGAAATCTATGGCTACACCTTC. The chain couples TRBV6-5 to TRBJ1-2; D is ambiguous. This CDR3 contains 13 residues. V was trimmed by 5 bases and J by 4 bases, leaving 11 bases between them. Germline lookup yields CDR1 MNHEY and CDR2 SVGAGI.

This clone came up a few times. This sequence joins TRBV6-6 and TRBJ1-1, with a possible D match to TRBD1 (5 bases). The germline CDR1 and CDR2 sequences are MNHNY and SVGAGI (reference sequence). CDR3 length: 14 amino acids. Between the trimmed V and J ends, which lost 6 bases and 2 bases, there was a span of 13 bases. The CDR3 region is CASSPQGTNTEAFF. The CDR3 region has the DNA TGTGCCAGCAGCCCCCAGGGAACTAACACTGAAGCTTTCTTT.